This TCR beta chain was sequenced in a study of cytomegalovirus exposure and HLA in healthy donors. Study findings and constraints: Later analysis associated a missense DCLRE1C variant with TCR beta V- and J-gene trimming. The study dropped some indistinguishable V segments, TRBV6-2 and TRBV6-3 among them. In a later analysis, parvovirus B19, influenza, CMV and Epstein-Barr virus appeared linked to several top co-occurrence clusters. Published work reported that the classifier diagnosed cytomegalovirus status with high specificity and sensitivity.

This clone was counted a few times. As yet, its antigen is unknown. The identical CDR3 is also encoded by other nucleotide sequences in the sample. The PCR contained 60 Vbeta and 13 Jbeta primers. Using immunoSEQ multiplex PCR, the repertoire was profiled, and TCRdb retains in-frame clones only, with some absent. Here the sample spans 100,000 to 150,000 clones, approximately 8.8% being singletons. V lost 4 bases and J lost 0, with 11 bases in between. Germline V lookup: CDR1 SGHRS, CDR2 YFSETQ. The CDR3 spans 15 residues. The receptor's source is a man aged 35-49 years in good health and CMV-seronegative. Sequencing used PBMCs. The chain carries TRBV5-1 and TRBJ1-3, with D possibly matching TRBD1 (6 bases). The CDR3 sequence: CASSRDTSSGNTIYF. The CDR3 nucleotides are TGCGCCAGCAGCCGGGACACCAGCTCTGGAAACACCATATATTTT.